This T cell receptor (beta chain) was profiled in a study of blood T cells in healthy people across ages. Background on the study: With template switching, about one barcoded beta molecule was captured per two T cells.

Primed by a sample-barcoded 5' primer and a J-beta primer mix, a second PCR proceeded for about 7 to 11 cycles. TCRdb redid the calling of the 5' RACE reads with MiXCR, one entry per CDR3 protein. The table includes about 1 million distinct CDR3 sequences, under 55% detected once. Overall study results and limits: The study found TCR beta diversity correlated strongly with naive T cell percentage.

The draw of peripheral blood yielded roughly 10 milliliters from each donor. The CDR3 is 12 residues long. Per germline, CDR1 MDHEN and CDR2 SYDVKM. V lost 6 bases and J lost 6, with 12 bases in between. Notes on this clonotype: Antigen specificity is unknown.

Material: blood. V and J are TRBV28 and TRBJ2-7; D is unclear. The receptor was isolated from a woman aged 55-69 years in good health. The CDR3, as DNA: TGTGCCAGCAGGTCCTTAGACACCGAGCAGTACTTC. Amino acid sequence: CASRSLDTEQYF.